What follows is one TCR beta chain and its context. These data come from a study of cytomegalovirus exposure and HLA in healthy donors. 60 Vbeta and 13 Jbeta primers were used in PCR. TCRdb's table, derived via immunoSEQ multiplex PCR, lists solely in-frame clones and lacks some. The data show around 190,000 clones, roughly four fifths seen once. The sequencing sample was made of PBMCs. This clonotype originated in a woman aged 25 to 39 in good health and CMV-seropositive.

CDR3 sequence reads: CASSTYVNYGYTF. Written as DNA, the CDR3 is TGTGCCAGCAGCACCTACGTAAACTATGGCTACACCTTC. The chain has TRBV7-9 and TRBJ1-2, with D uncertain. The CDR3 has 13 residues. The germline V gene encodes CDR1 SEHNR and CDR2 FQNEAQ (reference sequence). V was clipped by 5 bases and J by 2 bases, with 9 bases between them.